The source of this T cell receptor (beta chain) is a study of OX40 agonist ivuxolimab in advanced cancers. This CDR3 is built from 15 residues. V gave up 3 bases and J gave up 0 bases; unmatched junction bases: 1. Germline CDR1 reads KGHSH; CDR2 reads LQKENI. Assay: immunoSEQ multiplex PCR; the TCRdb copy retains only in-frame clones and omits some. The data hold approximately 81,000 clones, with 88% observed a single time. The material sequenced was CD4+ or CD8+ T cells sorted from blood, taken in a trial of the OX40 agonist ivuxolimab. The rearrangement uses TRBV18 and TRBJ2-1, with 8 bases identical to TRBD1. The receptor was isolated from an adult with an advanced solid tumor such as melanoma, head and neck, liver or kidney cancer. CDR3 sequence reads: CASSPGTGSYNEQFF. The CDR3 region has the DNA TGTGCCAGCTCACCCGGGACAGGCTCCTACAATGAGCAGTTCTTC.